A selection of T cell receptor beta chains follows, all from one sample in a study of cytomegalovirus exposure and HLA in healthy donors. Assay: immunoSEQ multiplex PCR; the TCRdb copy retains only in-frame clones and omits some. The data hold about 94,000 clones, with about 80% observed a single time. Input material: PBMCs. The source is a woman aged 60-75 years in good health and CMV-seronegative. Both conserved end residues are part of each CDR3. A D gene is named only where the DNA matches it firmly. Clone size is given for some rows only: seen once, a few or many times, or a class if the clone is expanded.

TRBJ1-5,TRBV28,.,.,TGTGCCAGCTCCTCTGGCGGAGGCAATCAGCCCCAGCATTTT,CASSSGGGNQPQHF
TRBJ2-5,TRBV5-6,.,.,TGTGCCAGCAGCTTGGGTAGCGAAGAGACCCAGTACTTC,CASSLGSEETQYF
TRBJ1-2,TRBV28,.,.,TGTGCCAGCAGTCCACGGACGGGAAAGAACTATGGCTACACCTTC,CASSPRTGKNYGYTF
TRBJ1-2,TRBV28,.,.,TGTGCCAGCAGTCTCCGACAGGCCACCGAGGGGGGCTACACCTTC,CASSLRQATEGGYTF
TRBJ2-2,TRBV5-1,.,.,TGCGCCAGCAGCATAGGACAAACGAACACCGGGGAGCTGTTTTTT,CASSIGQTNTGELFF
TRBJ1-3,TRBV7-2,.,.,TGTGCCAGCAGCGGCTCAAACTCTGGAAACACCATATATTTT,CASSGSNSGNTIYF
TRBJ2-3,TRBV9,.,.,TGTGCCAGCGACCGGGTCACAGATACGCAGTATTTT,CASDRVTDTQYF
TRBJ1-5,TRBV29-1,.,.,TGCAGCGTTGGGGTTTCAGAGGGTCAGCCCCAGCATTTT,CSVGVSEGQPQHF
TRBJ2-7,TRBV6-1,.,.,TGTGCCAGCAGTGCCTCGACAGGCTACGAGCAGTACTTC,CASSASTGYEQYF
TRBJ1-1,TRBV13,.,.,TGTGCCAGCAGCTTCCTCGTGGCAGTATTGAACACTGAAGCTTTCTTT,CASSFLVAVLNTEAFF
TRBJ2-5,TRBV10-1,.,TRBD2,TGCGCCAGCAGTGAGGGGGGGGAAGAGACCCAGTACTTC,CASSEGGEETQYF
TRBJ2-3,TRBV30,.,TRBD1,TGTGCCTGGAAGGGACAGGATACGCAGTATTTT,CAWKGQDTQYF
TRBJ1-1,TRBV4-1,.,.,TGCGCCAGCAGCCAAGGAGGTTTTACTGAAGCTTTCTTT,CASSQGGFTEAFF
TRBJ1-5,TRBV5-5,.,TRBD1,TGTGCCAGCAGCGGGACAGGGGGCTCAAATCAGCCCCAGCATTTT,CASSGTGGSNQPQHF
TRBJ2-7,TRBV5-1,few,.,TGCGCCAGCAGCTTGGATTACAGCTCCTACGAGCAGTACTTC,CASSLDYSSYEQYF
TRBJ2-7,TRBV6-5,.,TRBD1,TGTGCCAGCAGCTCCGGGACAGAGTCCTACGAGCAGTACTTC,CASSSGTESYEQYF
TRBJ2-7,TRBV18,.,TRBD1,TGTGCCAGCTCACCACCGGGACAGGGGGCGCGCCGCGACTTC,CASSPPGQGARRDF
TRBJ1-2,TRBV6-5,.,.,TGTGCCAGCAGTGCACTCAGGGGCCGCGGTTCCGGCTACACCTTC,CASSALRGRGSGYTF
TRBJ2-4,TRBV9,.,.,TGTGCCAGCAGCGGTACTCCAAACATTCAGTACTTC,CASSGTPNIQYF
TRBJ1-3,TRBV10-3,.,.,TGTGCCATCAGTGGGACAGCTGGAAACACCATATATTTT,CAISGTAGNTIYF
TRBJ2-2,TRBV7-6,few,TRBD2,TGTGCCAGCGGAGGCGGGAGGGCATCGAACACCGGGGAGCTGTTTTTT,CASGGGRASNTGELFF
TRBJ2-5,TRBV11-2,.,TRBD2,TGTGCCAGCAGATTGTCGGGGGGACAAGAGACCCAGTACTTC,CASRLSGGQETQYF
TRBJ2-4,TRBV11-3,.,.,TGTGCCAGCAGCTTAGGAGCAGGGCGGGGCATTCAGTACTTC,CASSLGAGRGIQYF
TRBJ2-3,TRBV6-1,.,TRBD1,TGTGCCGGAACGACAGGGGCGACCACAGATACGCAGTATTTT,CAGTTGATTDTQYF
TRBJ2-4,TRBV7-2,once,TRBD2,TGTGCCAGCAGCGACGTTAGCGGGAGGGACATTCAGTACTTC,CASSDVSGRDIQYF
TRBJ2-7,TRBV18,.,.,TGTGCCAGCTCACTCGGGGGACGCAACGAGCAGTACTTC,CASSLGGRNEQYF
TRBJ2-7,TRBV5-1,.,TRBD2,TGCGCCAGCAGCTTGGTAGCGGGGGGCTACTACGAGCAGTACTTC,CASSLVAGGYYEQYF
TRBJ1-1,TRBV27,few,.,TGTGCCAGCAGTTTACGGTTAACACCCCGGGGCACTGAAGCTTTCTTT,CASSLRLTPRGTEAFF
TRBJ1-1,TRBV7-2,.,.,TGTGCCAGCAGCGCGCGGGACCCGGGGAACACTGAAGCTTTCTTT,CASSARDPGNTEAFF
TRBJ2-7,TRBV6-5,once,.,TGTGCCAGCAGCTACACAGGCTACGAGCAGTACTTC,CASSYTGYEQYF
TRBJ1-5,TRBV5-1,.,.,TGCGCCAGCAGCTTAGCCGGGGAAACCAATCAGCCCCAGCATTTT,CASSLAGETNQPQHF
TRBJ1-2,TRBV7-9,.,.,TGTTCCAGCAGCTTAGCCGAGGGTTCTAACTATGGCTACACCTTC,CSSSLAEGSNYGYTF
TRBJ2-2,TRBV5-6,.,TRBD2,TGTGCCAGCAGAAAAGGGAGGGCCGGGGAGCTGTTTTTT,CASRKGRAGELFF
TRBJ2-1,TRBV2,.,.,TGTGCCAGCAATCCCGGGACCTACAATGAGCAGTTCTTC,CASNPGTYNEQFF
TRBJ2-3,TRBV5-6,.,TRBD1,TGTGCCAGCAGCTTGTGGGCCGGGACAGGGATCTCAGATACGCAGTATTTT,CASSLWAGTGISDTQYF
TRBJ2-5,TRBV19,.,TRBD2,TGTGCCAGTAGTATGGCAGCGGGAGGGGGCCAAGAGACCCAGTACTTC,CASSMAAGGGQETQYF
TRBJ2-7,TRBV2,once,TRBD2,TGTGCCAGCAGTGAAGGGGCTAGCGGGAGTATCTACGAGCAGTACTTC,CASSEGASGSIYEQYF
TRBJ1-5,TRBV7-2,.,.,TGTGCCAGCAGCTTATGGCAGAGCAATCAGCCCCAGCATTTT,CASSLWQSNQPQHF
TRBJ2-1,TRBV19,.,TRBD2,TGTGCCAGTAGTAAATTAGCGGGGGCGGGTCACAATGAGCAGTTCTTC,CASSKLAGAGHNEQFF
TRBJ2-7,TRBV7-2,few,.,TGTGCCAGCAGCTCTCCGGGACTGGGGTTTCCCGAGCAGTACTTC,CASSSPGLGFPEQYF
TRBJ1-5,TRBV19,.,.,TGCGCGGGAGGGGACTATAGCAATCAGCCCCAGCATTTT,CAGGDYSNQPQHF
TRBJ2-3,TRBV4-1,.,.,TGCGCCAGCAGCCCGAATAGGGGGAATACCTCAACAGATACGCAGTATTTT,CASSPNRGNTSTDTQYF
TRBJ1-4,TRBV7-8,.,TRBD1,TGTGCCAGCAGCTTAGATGCGGGTCTAGGGGACAGGGGGGATGAAAAACTGTTTTTT,CASSLDAGLGDRGDEKLFF
TRBJ2-3,TRBV5-1,.,TRBD1,TGCGCCAGCAGCCCTGGACAGGGACGCTCGGATACGCAGTATTTT,CASSPGQGRSDTQYF
TRBJ2-5,TRBV7-9,few,TRBD1,TGTGCCAGCAGCTCCTTGACAGGGAAAGAGACCCAGTACTTC,CASSSLTGKETQYF
TRBJ2-7,TRBV6-1,.,.,TGTGCCAGCAGGTACCCGGGTTTCTACGAGCAGTACTTC,CASRYPGFYEQYF
TRBJ1-5,TRBV16,.,.,TGTGCCAGCAGCCAATTTGGGAGGAGTCTTCAGCCCCAGCATTTT,CASSQFGRSLQPQHF
TRBJ1-6,TRBV5-1,once,.,TGCGCCAGCAGGGACAGTAATTCACCCCTCCACTTT,CASRDSNSPLHF
TRBJ1-2,TRBV19,.,.,TGTGCCAGTAGTATGGGGGCAAGTAACTATGGCTACACCTTC,CASSMGASNYGYTF
TRBJ2-3,TRBV18,once,.,TGTGCCAGCTCACCACCGGGGAGCCCAGATACGCAGTATTTT,CASSPPGSPDTQYF
TRBJ2-7,TRBV5-5,.,TRBD1,TGTGCCAGCAGCGGCTGGCAGGGGGCCCCAAACGAGCAGTACTTC,CASSGWQGAPNEQYF
TRBJ1-1,TRBV5-6,.,.,TGTGCCAGCCTAGGGAGAGACGCTGAAGCTTTCTTT,CASLGRDAEAFF
TRBJ2-1,TRBV7-9,.,TRBD1,TGTGCCAGCAGCTACAAACCAGGGGGCGCGAGAAATGAGCAGTTCTTC,CASSYKPGGARNEQFF
TRBJ2-7,TRBV18,.,TRBD1,TGTGCCAGCTCACCACGGGGGACAGGGTTCGACTACGAGCAGTACTTC,CASSPRGTGFDYEQYF
TRBJ1-2,TRBV11-3,.,.,TGTGCCAGCATCCAGTATGGCTACACCTTC,CASIQYGYTF
TRBJ2-1,TRBV21-1,few,.,TGTGCCAGCAGCAAAGGCGGGGACTGGGATGAGCAGTTCTTC,CASSKGGDWDEQFF
TRBJ1-5,TRBV28,.,.,TGTGCCAGCAGTTTAGTTGGGGCTAGCAATCAGCCCCAGCATTTT,CASSLVGASNQPQHF